What follows are 29 T cell receptor beta chains derived from one specimen sequenced in a study of blood T cell repertoires in COVID-19. Repertoires were generated with immunoSEQ multiplex PCR, while TCRdb's copy carries only in-frame clones and drops some. The profile shows approximately 250,000 clones, 70% to 90% of them singletons. Source material: peripheral blood. The receptor source for this set is a man aged 55-75 years who had recovered from COVID-19.

This chain uses TRBV2 with TRBJ2-5, with 7 bases fitting TRBD1. The CDR3 runs 13 residues. From germline, CDR1 is SNHLY and CDR2 FYNNEI. Trimming cost V 8 bases and J 2 bases; bases outside gene matches: 5. The CDR3 nucleotides read TGTGCCAGCTTAGAACAGGGGCAAGAGACCCAGTACTTC. It translates to CASLEQGQETQYF.

This chain joins TRBV15 and TRBJ2-5; 8 positions agree with TRBD1. The CDR3 consists of 15 residues. The trim removed 4 bases at V and 4 bases at J, leaving 8 bases unmatched. In germline, CDR1 is LNHNV, CDR2 YYDKDF (reference sequence). CDR3 sequence: CATSTGQGNGETQYF. The CDR3, as DNA: TGTGCCACCAGCACCGGACAGGGTAATGGAGAGACCCAGTACTTC.

The CDR3 reads CASSLAGGIDEQFF. CDR3 in DNA: TGTGCCAGCAGCTTAGCGGGAGGGATCGATGAGCAGTTCTTC. The rearrangement joins TRBV7-2 to TRBJ2-1; 7 bases line up with TRBD2. The V segment lost 0 bases and the J segment 8 bases; nucleotides outside the gene matches: 4. This CDR3 has 14 residues. Germline lookup yields CDR1 SGHTA and CDR2 FQGNSA.

This chain uses TRBV3-1 (or the pseudogene TRBV3-2) with TRBJ1-5; 7 bases fit TRBD1. The CDR3 extends over 13 amino acids. Per the germline V gene, CDR1 is LGHDT and CDR2 is YNNKEL (reference sequence). The V segment lost 5 bases and the J segment 3 bases; nucleotides outside the gene matches: 1. CDR3 nucleotide sequence: TGTGCCAGCAGCACAGGGGACAATCAGCCCCAGCATTTT. Its translation is CASSTGDNQPQHF.

The V call is TRBV7-2, the J call TRBJ2-1; 16 nucleotides match TRBD2. Germline assignment: CDR1 SGHTA and CDR2 FQGNSA. J lost 0 bases, V lost 5 bases, and 7 bases had no gene match. CDR3 length: 19 residues. The CDR3 coding sequence is TGTGCCAGCAGCCCACCGGGACTAGCGGGGGGGAGCTCCTACAATGAGCAGTTCTTC. It yields the protein CASSPPGLAGGSSYNEQFF. The entire variable domain, with the rest obtained from reference TRBV7-2 and TRBJ2-1, is as follows: GAGVSQSPSNKVTEKGKDVELRCDPISGHTALYWYRQSLGQGLEFLIYFQGNSAPDKSGLPSDRFSAERTGGSVSTLTIQRTQQEDSAVYLCASSPPGLAGGSSYNEQFFGPGTRLTVL.

J is TRBJ2-3 and V is TRBV11-2, with 8 bases identical to TRBD1. With 1 base clipped from V and 0 bases from J, the junction kept 12 bases outside the gene matches. The germline CDR1 and CDR2 sequences are SGHAT and FQNNGV. The CDR3 totals 19 residues. In DNA, the CDR3 is TGTGCCAGCAGCTTAGTTTTAGGTGGGGCAGGGGGCAGCACAGATACGCAGTATTTT. Residues: CASSLVLGGAGGSTDTQYF.

This clone was observed a single time. The chain carries TRBV18 and TRBJ1-5; TRBD1 agrees at 8 bases. CDR3 length: 16 residues. J lost 7 bases, V lost 3 bases, and 11 bases had no gene match. In germline, CDR1 is KGHSH, CDR2 LQKENI. The CDR3 DNA follows: TGTGCCAGCTCACCCGACAGGGGAAATCCGGGGCAGCCCCAGCATTTT. Translating it yields CASSPDRGNPGQPQHF. The full variable domain, completed using reference TRBV18 and TRBJ1-5, is NAGVMQNPRHLVRRRGQEARLRCSPMKGHSHVYWYRQLPEEGLKFMVYLQKENIIDESGMPKERFSAEFPKEGPSILRIQQVVRGDSAAYFCASSPDRGNPGQPQHFGDGTRLSIL.

This clone was seen only once. The V and J genes are TRBV12-3 or TRBV12-4 and TRBJ1-2; 7 bases agree with TRBD1. V was pared by 9 bases and J by 3 bases, with 7 bases of the junction left unmatched. The length of the CDR3 is 13 residues. For the CDR3, the DNA is TGTGCCAGTTCTAAAGGGACAGACTATGGCTACACCTTC. Translating gives CASSKGTDYGYTF.

CDR3 DNA: TGTGCCAGCAGTTTAGAGCGGGGCGGAGATGAGCAGTTCTTC. Its protein product is CASSLERGGDEQFF. J is TRBJ2-1 and V is TRBV27, with TRBD2 matching 7 bases. The germline V gene encodes CDR1 MNHEY and CDR2 SMNVEV (reference sequence). The V gene end was trimmed by 2 bases and the J gene end by 8 bases; junction bases not matched to a gene: 6. The CDR3 length is 14 residues.

CDR3 loop: CASSIGGAPTDTQYF. The CDR3 bases are TGTGCCAGTAGTATTGGTGGGGCTCCCACAGATACGCAGTATTTT. The chain joins TRBV19 to TRBJ2-3, with D tentatively TRBD1 (5 bases). V gave up 3 bases and J gave up 2 bases, with 12 bases separating them. From germline, CDR1 is LNHDA and CDR2 SQIVND (reference sequence). The CDR3 has 15 residues. Filled out from reference TRBV19 and TRBJ2-3, the complete variable domain reads DGGITQSPKYLFRKEGQNVTLSCEQNLNHDAMYWYRQDPGQGLRLIYYSQIVNDFQKGDIAEGYSVSREKKESFPLTVTSAQKNPTAFYLCASSIGGAPTDTQYFGPGTRLTVL.

Written as DNA, the CDR3 is TGTGCCAGCAGCCAAGATCTGGTTAGCGGGAGCGCCGGGGAGCTGTTTTTT. It specifies CASSQDLVSGSAGELFF. This rearrangement joins TRBV3-1 (or the pseudogene TRBV3-2) to TRBJ2-2; 9 nucleotides line up with TRBD2. Trimming cost V 0 bases and J 6 bases; bases outside gene matches: 8. Germline V lookup: CDR1 LGHDT, CDR2 YNNKEL (reference sequence). CDR3 length equals 17 residues.

This chain connects TRBV6-5 to TRBJ2-1, with a weak D call TRBD2 (6 bases). V lost 10 bases and J 4 bases, leaving 17 bases between the germline ends. Germline assignment: CDR1 MNHEY and CDR2 SVGAGI. There are 14 residues in the CDR3. The DNA of the CDR3 is TGTGCCACCCACCGGGACTCTTTATACAATGAGCAGTTCTTC. Its translation: CATHRDSLYNEQFF.

This clone was recorded once. The same CDR3 also results from other DNA sequences found in this sample. The chain couples TRBV19 to TRBJ2-5; 8 bases are shared with TRBD2. This CDR3 is built from 15 residues. V gave up 3 bases and J gave up 4 bases; unmatched junction bases: 7. The germline V gene encodes CDR1 LNHDA and CDR2 SQIVND (reference sequence). The CDR3 is CASSIGTRSRETQYF. CDR3 coding DNA: TGTGCCAGTAGTATCGGGACTAGAAGTCGAGAGACCCAGTACTTC.

V gene TRBV30 combines with J gene TRBJ1-2, with D tentatively TRBD1 (6 bases). V shed 1 base and J shed 4 bases, with 13 bases lying between them. This CDR3 is built from 14 residues. Germline values: CDR1 GTSNPN, CDR2 SVGIG (reference sequence). CDR3 region: CAWSALGGGYGYTF. The CDR3 DNA is TGTGCCTGGAGTGCCCTAGGGGGGGGCTATGGCTACACCTTC.

V is TRBV5-6 and J is TRBJ2-3; 7 nucleotides line up with TRBD1. Germline-derived CDR1 and CDR2 are SGHDT and YYEEEE. The CDR3 consists of 14 residues. The trim removed 1 base at V and 5 bases at J, leaving 4 bases unmatched. For the CDR3, the DNA is TGTGCCAGCAGCTTGAAAGGGGGCGAAGATACGCAGTATTTT. This gives the protein CASSLKGGEDTQYF.

The chain is built from TRBV5-1 and TRBJ2-3; the match to TRBD2 covers 8 bases. CDR3 length equals 15 residues. Germline V CDR1 and CDR2: SGHRS, YFSETQ. The V segment lost 4 bases and the J segment 0 bases; nucleotides outside the gene matches: 4. CDR3 region: CASSRGGDSTDTQYF. The CDR3 DNA reads as TGCGCCAGCAGCCGGGGGGGCGACAGCACAGATACGCAGTATTTT.

The genes are TRBV7-2 and TRBJ2-7; D might be TRBD1 (5 bases). This CDR3 comprises 14 residues. In germline, CDR1 is SGHTA, CDR2 FQGNSA. V lost 1 base to trimming and J lost 2 bases, with 9 bases between them. In DNA, the CDR3 is TGTGCCAGCAGCTTAGGCAGGGTCACCTACGAGCAGTACTTC. Its protein is CASSLGRVTYEQYF.

The chain couples TRBV9 to TRBJ2-2, with a possible D match to TRBD1 (6 bases). Germline assignment: CDR1 SGDLS and CDR2 YYNGEE. The CDR3 totals 16 residues. Trimming left V 0 bases short and J 0 bases short, with 9 bases between. CDR3 in amino acids: CASSVVGQSNTGELFF. The DNA of the CDR3 is TGTGCCAGCAGCGTAGTTGGACAGTCGAACACCGGGGAGCTGTTTTTT.

The chain is built from TRBV19 and TRBJ2-1; TRBD2 matches 11 bases. The CDR3 sequence is 16 residues long. Germline CDR1 is LNHDA and CDR2 is SQIVND (reference sequence). The V and J ends lost 5 bases and 2 bases, in that order; junction bases with no gene match: 5. The CDR3 region is CASSSRLAGTYNEQFF. CDR3 coding DNA: TGTGCCAGTAGTTCCCGACTAGCGGGAACCTACAATGAGCAGTTCTTC. The complete variable domain, with remaining parts taken from reference TRBV19 and TRBJ2-1, reads DGGITQSPKYLFRKEGQNVTLSCEQNLNHDAMYWYRQDPGQGLRLIYYSQIVNDFQKGDIAEGYSVSREKKESFPLTVTSAQKNPTAFYLCASSSRLAGTYNEQFFGPGTRLTVL.

This chain links TRBV6-5 with TRBJ1-2, with 9 bases matching TRBD1. This CDR3 contains 16 residues. The germline gives CDR1 MNHEY, CDR2 SVGAGI. Germline trimming cut 0 bases from V and 4 bases from J; bases unmatched to any gene: 6. CDR3 sequence: CASSYSRTGGGYGYTF. CDR3 DNA: TGTGCCAGCAGTTACTCGAGAACAGGGGGCGGCTATGGCTACACCTTC.

This chain uses TRBV7-2 with TRBJ2-7; the D is unclear. The germline CDR1 and CDR2 sequences are SGHTA and FQGNSA. The CDR3 loop spans 16 amino acids. The V and J ends lost 1 base and 0 bases respectively, with 13 bases between them. This CDR3 reads CASSLVGSQRSYEQYF. CDR3 DNA: TGTGCCAGCAGCTTAGTCGGCTCGCAGCGCTCCTACGAGCAGTACTTC.

This rearrangement joins TRBV5-4 to TRBJ2-2; 12 nucleotides match TRBD2. CDR3 size: 16 residues. Trimming removed 3 bases from V and 7 bases from J; junction bases left unmatched: 7. Germline V gives CDR1 SGHNT, CDR2 YYREEE (reference sequence). CDR3 in amino acids: CASSSRLAGVFGELFF. CDR3 bases: TGTGCCAGCAGCTCCCGACTAGCGGGGGTGTTCGGGGAGCTGTTTTTT.

The chain links TRBV5-5 to TRBJ1-4; D possibly corresponds to TRBD1 (5 bases). Per germline, CDR1 SGHKS and CDR2 YYEKEE (reference sequence). The CDR3 length is 15 residues. Trimming removed 4 bases at V and 0 bases at J, with 10 bases between. The CDR3 DNA follows: TGTGCCAGCAGCGGGGCGACGGCAACTAATGAAAAACTGTTTTTT. Residues: CASSGATATNEKLFF. The full variable domain, with the rest looked up from reference TRBV5-5 and TRBJ1-4, is DAGVTQSPTHLIKTRGQQVTLRCSPISGHKSVSWYQQVLGQGPQFIFQYYEKEERGRGNFPDRFSARQFPNYSSELNVNALLLGDSALYLCASSGATATNEKLFFGSGTQLSVL.

This sequence joins TRBV12-5 and TRBJ2-3; TRBD2 might be the D (7 bases). Trimming took 5 bases from V and 0 from J, leaving 18 bases between them. CDR3 size: 17 residues. Germline CDR1 and CDR2: LGHNT and FRNRAP. The CDR3 here is CASGGPLGGRSTDTQYF. CDR3 DNA: TGTGCTAGTGGTGGCCCCTTGGGGGGGCGGAGCACAGATACGCAGTATTTT.

The J gene is TRBJ2-7, the V gene TRBV7-9; D is unresolved. The V end was cut by 5 bases, the J end by 6 bases, with 11 bases between. Germline CDR1 SEHNR, CDR2 FQNEAQ (reference sequence). This CDR3 comprises 12 residues. This CDR3 reads CASSRRTGEQYF. CDR3 in DNA: TGTGCCAGCAGCCGCAGAACGGGCGAGCAGTACTTC. Full variable domain (missing parts from reference TRBV7-9 and TRBJ2-7): DTGVSQNPRHKITKRGQNVTFRCDPISEHNRLYWYRQTLGQGPEFLTYFQNEAQLEKSRLLSDRFSAERPKGSFSTLEIQRTEQGDSAMYLCASSRRTGEQYFGPGTRLTVT.

With respect to this clone: Mismatch with germline at one junction end may stem from a read error. This chain uses TRBV15 with TRBJ1-2, with 7 bases that match TRBD1. CDR3 size: 13 residues. Germline values: CDR1 LNHNV, CDR2 YYDKDF (reference sequence). This CDR3 is CATSGDRDYGYTF. CDR3 DNA sequence: TGTGCCACCAGCGGAGACAGGGACTATGGCTACACCTTC.

V is TRBV5-4 and J is TRBJ2-5; the match to TRBD1 covers 8 bases. Trimming removed 9 bases from V and 5 bases from J; junction bases left unmatched: 15. CDR1 SGHNT and CDR2 YYREEE come from the germline V gene (reference sequence). This CDR3 is built from 15 residues. The CDR3 here is CAIQNRGRGQETQYF. The CDR3 DNA reads TGTGCCATTCAAAATCGGGGCAGGGGGCAGGAGACCCAGTACTTC.

This clone was recorded a few times. The chain joins TRBV7-2 to TRBJ2-2; TRBD1 is a possible D gene (5 bases). Germline lookup yields CDR1 SGHTA and CDR2 FQGNSA. CDR3 size: 14 residues. The V and J ends lost 5 bases and 1 base respectively, with 8 bases between them. CDR3 region: CASSRTLNTGELFF. The CDR3 DNA reads TGTGCCAGCAGCCGGACACTGAACACCGGGGAGCTGTTTTTT.

The chain uses TRBV3-1 (or the pseudogene TRBV3-2) and TRBJ2-1; 9 bases fit TRBD2. Germline V gene data show CDR1 as LGHDT and CDR2 as YNNKEL (reference sequence). The V segment lost 4 bases and the J segment 16 bases; nucleotides outside the gene matches: 23. The CDR3 is 17 amino acids. The CDR3 DNA sequence: TGTGCCAGCAGCCCCAAGCGGGGGGCCGTCCCGAGCGCAAGTTACTTCTTC. Amino acid sequence: CASSPKRGAVPSASYFF.